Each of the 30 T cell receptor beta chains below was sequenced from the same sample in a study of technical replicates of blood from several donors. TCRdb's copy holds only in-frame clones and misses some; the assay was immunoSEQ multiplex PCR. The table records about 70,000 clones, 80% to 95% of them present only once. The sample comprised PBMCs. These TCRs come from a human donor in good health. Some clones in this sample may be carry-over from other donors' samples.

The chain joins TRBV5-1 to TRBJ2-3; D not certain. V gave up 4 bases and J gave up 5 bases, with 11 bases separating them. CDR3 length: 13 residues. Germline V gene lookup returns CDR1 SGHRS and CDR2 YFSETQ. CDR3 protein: CASSPGTVDTQYF. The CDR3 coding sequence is TGCGCCAGCAGCCCCGGAACAGTAGATACGCAGTATTTT.

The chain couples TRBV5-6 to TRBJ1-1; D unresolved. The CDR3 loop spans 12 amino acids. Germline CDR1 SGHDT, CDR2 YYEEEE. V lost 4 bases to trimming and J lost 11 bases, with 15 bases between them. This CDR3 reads CASSNRAGRAFF. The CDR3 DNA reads TGTGCCAGCAGCAATAGGGCGGGTCGGGCTTTCTTT.

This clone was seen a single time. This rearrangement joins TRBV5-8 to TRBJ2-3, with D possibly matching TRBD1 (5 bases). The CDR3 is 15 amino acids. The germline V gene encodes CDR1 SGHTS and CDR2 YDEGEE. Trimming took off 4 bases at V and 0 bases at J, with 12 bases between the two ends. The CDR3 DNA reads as TGTGCCAGCAGCCTAGGGAAGGGGAGCACAGATACGCAGTATTTT. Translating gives CASSLGKGSTDTQYF. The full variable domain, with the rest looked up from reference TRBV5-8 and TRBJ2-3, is EAGVTQSPTHLIKTRGQQATLRCSPISGHTSVYWYQQALGLGLQFLLWYDEGEERNRGNFPPRFSGRQFPNYSSELNVNALELEDSALYLCASSLGKGSTDTQYFGPGTRLTVL.

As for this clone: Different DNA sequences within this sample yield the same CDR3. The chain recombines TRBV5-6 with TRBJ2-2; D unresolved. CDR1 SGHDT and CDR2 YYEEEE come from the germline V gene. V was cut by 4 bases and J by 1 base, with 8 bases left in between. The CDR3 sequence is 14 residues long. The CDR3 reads CASSLRLNTGELFF. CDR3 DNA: TGTGCCAGCAGCCTCAGGTTGAACACCGGGGAGCTGTTTTTT.

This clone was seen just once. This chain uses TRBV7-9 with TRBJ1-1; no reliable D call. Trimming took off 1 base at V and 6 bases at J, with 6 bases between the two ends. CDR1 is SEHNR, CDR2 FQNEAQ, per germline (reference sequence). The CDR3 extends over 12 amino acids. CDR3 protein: CASSLGPSEAFF. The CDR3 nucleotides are TGTGCCAGCAGCTTAGGGCCCTCTGAAGCTTTCTTT.

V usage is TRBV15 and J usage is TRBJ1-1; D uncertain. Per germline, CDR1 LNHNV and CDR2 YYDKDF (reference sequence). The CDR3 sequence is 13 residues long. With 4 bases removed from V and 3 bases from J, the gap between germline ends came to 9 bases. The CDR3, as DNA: TGTGCCACCAGCATTTTCCGGGACACTGAAGCTTTCTTT. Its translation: CATSIFRDTEAFF.

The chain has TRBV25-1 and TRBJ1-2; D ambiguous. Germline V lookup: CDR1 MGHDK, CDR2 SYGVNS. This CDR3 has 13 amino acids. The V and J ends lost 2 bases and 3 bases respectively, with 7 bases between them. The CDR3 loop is CASSEERYYGYTF. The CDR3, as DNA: TGTGCCAGCAGTGAAGAGAGGTACTATGGCTACACCTTC.

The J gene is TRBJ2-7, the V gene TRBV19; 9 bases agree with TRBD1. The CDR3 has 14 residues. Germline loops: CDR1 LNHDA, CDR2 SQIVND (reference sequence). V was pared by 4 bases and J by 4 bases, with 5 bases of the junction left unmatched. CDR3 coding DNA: TGTGCCAGTAGTAGACAGGGGGAGAGGTACGAGCAGTACTTC. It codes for CASSRQGERYEQYF.

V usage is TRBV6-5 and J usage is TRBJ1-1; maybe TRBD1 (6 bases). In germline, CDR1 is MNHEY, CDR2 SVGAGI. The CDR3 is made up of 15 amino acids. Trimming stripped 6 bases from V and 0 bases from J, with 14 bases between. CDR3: CASSRGGGMNTEAFF. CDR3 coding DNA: TGTGCCAGCAGCCGAGGCGGGGGCATGAACACTGAAGCTTTCTTT.

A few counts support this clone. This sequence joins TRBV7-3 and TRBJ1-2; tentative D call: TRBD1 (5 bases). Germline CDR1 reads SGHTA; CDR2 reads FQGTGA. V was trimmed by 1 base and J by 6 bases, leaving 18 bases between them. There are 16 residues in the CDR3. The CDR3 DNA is TGTGCCAGCAGCTTAAGGGGAGGGGCCGGTAGGGATGGCTACACCTTC. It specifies CASSLRGGAGRDGYTF.

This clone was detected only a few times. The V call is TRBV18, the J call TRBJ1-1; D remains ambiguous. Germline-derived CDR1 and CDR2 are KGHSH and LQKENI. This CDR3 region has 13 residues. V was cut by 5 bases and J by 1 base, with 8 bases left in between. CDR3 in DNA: TGTGCCAGCTCAGAGGGTGGGAACACTGAAGCTTTCTTT. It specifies CASSEGGNTEAFF.

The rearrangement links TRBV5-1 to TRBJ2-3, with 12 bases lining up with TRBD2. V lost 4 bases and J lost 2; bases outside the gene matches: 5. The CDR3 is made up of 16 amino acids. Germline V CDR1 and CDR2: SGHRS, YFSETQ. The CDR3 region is CASSLGLAGSTDTQYF. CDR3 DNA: TGCGCCAGCAGCCTCGGACTAGCGGGATCCACAGATACGCAGTATTTT.

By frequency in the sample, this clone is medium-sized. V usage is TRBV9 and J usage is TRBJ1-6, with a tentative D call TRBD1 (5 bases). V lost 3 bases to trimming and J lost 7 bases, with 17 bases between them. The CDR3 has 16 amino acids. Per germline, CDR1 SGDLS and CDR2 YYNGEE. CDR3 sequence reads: CASSAPGGSKNSPLHF. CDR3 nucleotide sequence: TGTGCCAGCAGCGCTCCCGGGGGTTCCAAGAATTCACCCCTCCACTTT. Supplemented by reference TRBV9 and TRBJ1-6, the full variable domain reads DSGVTQTPKHLITATGQRVTLRCSPRSGDLSVYWYQQSLDQGLQFLIQYYNGEERAKGNILERFSAQQFPDLHSELNLSSLELGDSALYFCASSAPGGSKNSPLHFGNGTRLTVT.

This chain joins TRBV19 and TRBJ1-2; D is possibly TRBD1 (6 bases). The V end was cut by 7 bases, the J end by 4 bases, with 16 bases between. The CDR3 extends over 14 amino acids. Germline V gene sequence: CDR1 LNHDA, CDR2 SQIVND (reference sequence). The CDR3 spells CASIPSDRLYGYTF. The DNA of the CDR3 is TGTGCCAGTATTCCATCCGACAGGCTCTATGGCTACACCTTC.

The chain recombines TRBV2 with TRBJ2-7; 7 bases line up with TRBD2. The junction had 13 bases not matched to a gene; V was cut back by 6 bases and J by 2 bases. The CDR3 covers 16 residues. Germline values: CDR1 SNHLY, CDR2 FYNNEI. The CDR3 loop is CASSWGGDARAYEQYF. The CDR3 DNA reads TGTGCCAGCAGCTGGGGAGGGGACGCGCGAGCCTACGAGCAGTACTTC.

The DNA of the CDR3 is TGCAGCGTAGGACAGGGAAGAAACTATGGCTACACCTTC. This sequence encodes CSVGQGRNYGYTF. The chain has TRBV29-1 and TRBJ1-2; TRBD1 matches at 8 bases. The CDR3 contains 13 residues. Germline V gene data show CDR1 as SQVTM and CDR2 as ANQGSEA. With 6 bases clipped from V and 2 bases from J, the junction kept 5 bases outside the gene matches.

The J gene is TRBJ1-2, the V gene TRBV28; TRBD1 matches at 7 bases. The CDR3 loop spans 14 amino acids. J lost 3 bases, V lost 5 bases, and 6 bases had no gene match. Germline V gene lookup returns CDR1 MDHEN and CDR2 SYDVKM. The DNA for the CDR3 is TGTGCCAGCAGTCAAGGGGGCGTAGACTATGGCTACACCTTC. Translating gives CASSQGGVDYGYTF.

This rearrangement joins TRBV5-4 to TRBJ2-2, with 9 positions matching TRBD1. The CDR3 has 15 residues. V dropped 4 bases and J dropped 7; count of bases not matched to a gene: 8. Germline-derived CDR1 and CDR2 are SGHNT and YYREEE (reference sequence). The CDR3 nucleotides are TGTGCCAGCAGCATTCCGGGACAGGGTATCGGGGAGCTGTTTTTT. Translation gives CASSIPGQGIGELFF.

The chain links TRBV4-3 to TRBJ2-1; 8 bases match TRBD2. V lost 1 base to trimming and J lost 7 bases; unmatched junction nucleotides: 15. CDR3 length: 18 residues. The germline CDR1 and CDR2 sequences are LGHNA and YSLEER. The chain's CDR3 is CASSQARTSQSTLNEQFF. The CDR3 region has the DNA TGCGCCAGCAGCCAAGCGCGGACTAGCCAGAGCACGTTAAATGAGCAGTTCTTC.

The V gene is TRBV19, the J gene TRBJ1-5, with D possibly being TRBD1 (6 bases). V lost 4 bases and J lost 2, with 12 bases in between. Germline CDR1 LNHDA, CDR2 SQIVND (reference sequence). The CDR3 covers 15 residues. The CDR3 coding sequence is TGTGCCAGTAGTACCGGACAGTTAGGCAATCAGCCCCAGCATTTT. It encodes CASSTGQLGNQPQHF.

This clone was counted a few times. CDR3 protein: CASSRETGRNTEAFF. The CDR3 coding sequence is TGTGCCAGCAGCCGAGAGACAGGCCGGAACACTGAAGCTTTCTTT. The chain has TRBV14 and TRBJ1-1, with a weak D call TRBD1 (6 bases). V was clipped by 4 bases and J by 1 base, with 13 bases between them. Germline values: CDR1 SGHDN, CDR2 FVKESK. The CDR3 consists of 15 residues.

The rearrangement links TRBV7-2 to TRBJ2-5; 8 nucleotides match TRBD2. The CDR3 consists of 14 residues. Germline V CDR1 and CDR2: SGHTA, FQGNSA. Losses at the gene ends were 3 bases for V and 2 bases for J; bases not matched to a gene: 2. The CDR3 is CASSFGLAQETQYF. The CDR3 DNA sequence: TGTGCCAGCAGCTTCGGACTAGCTCAAGAGACCCAGTACTTC.

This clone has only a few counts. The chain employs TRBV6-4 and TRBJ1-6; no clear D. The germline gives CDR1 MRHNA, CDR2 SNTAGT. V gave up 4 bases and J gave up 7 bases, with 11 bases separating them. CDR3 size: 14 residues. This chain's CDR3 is CASSGGPGNSPLHF. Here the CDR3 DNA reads TGTGCCAGCAGTGGCGGCCCGGGAAATTCACCCCTCCACTTT.

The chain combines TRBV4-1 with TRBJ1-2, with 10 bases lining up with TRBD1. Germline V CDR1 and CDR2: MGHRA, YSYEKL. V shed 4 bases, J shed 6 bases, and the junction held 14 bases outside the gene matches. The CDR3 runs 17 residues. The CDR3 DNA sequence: TGCGCCAGCAGCCTAACCCCCGGTTCCGGACAGGGGGATGGCTACACCTTC. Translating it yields CASSLTPGSGQGDGYTF.

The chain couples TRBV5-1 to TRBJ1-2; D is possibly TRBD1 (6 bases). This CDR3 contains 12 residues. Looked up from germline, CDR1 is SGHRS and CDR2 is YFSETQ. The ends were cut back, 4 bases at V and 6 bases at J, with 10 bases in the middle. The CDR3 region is CASSTNRDGYTF. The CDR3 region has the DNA TGCGCCAGCAGCACAAACAGGGATGGCTACACCTTC.

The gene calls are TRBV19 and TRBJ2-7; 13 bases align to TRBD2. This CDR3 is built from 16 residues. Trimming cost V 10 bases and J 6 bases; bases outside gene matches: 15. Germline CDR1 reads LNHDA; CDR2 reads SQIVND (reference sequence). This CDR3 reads CATSRDTSGRVREQYF. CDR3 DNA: TGTGCCACCAGCCGGGATACTAGCGGGAGGGTCCGCGAGCAGTACTTC.

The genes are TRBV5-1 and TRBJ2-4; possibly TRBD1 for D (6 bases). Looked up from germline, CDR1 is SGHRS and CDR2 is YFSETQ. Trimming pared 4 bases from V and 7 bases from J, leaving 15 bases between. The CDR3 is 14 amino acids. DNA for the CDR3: TGCGCCAGCAGCCCGGCGCCCGACAGGAACATTCAGTACTTC. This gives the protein CASSPAPDRNIQYF. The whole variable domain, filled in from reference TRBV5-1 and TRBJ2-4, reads KAGVTQTPRYLIKTRGQQVTLSCSPISGHRSVSWYQQTPGQGLQFLFEYFSETQRNKGNFPGRFSGRQFSNSRSEMNVSTLELGDSALYLCASSPAPDRNIQYFGAGTRLSVL.

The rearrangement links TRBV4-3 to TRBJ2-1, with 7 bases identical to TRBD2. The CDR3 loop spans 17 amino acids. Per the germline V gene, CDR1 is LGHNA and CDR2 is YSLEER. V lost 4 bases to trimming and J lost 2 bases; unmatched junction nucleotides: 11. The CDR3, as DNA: TGCGCCAGCAGCCCGTTTAGTGGGGGAGGGCCCTACAATGAGCAGTTCTTC. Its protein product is CASSPFSGGGPYNEQFF.

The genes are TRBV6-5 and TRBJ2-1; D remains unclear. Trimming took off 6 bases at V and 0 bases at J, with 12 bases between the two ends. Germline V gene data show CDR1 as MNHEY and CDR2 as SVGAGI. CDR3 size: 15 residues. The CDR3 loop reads CASSPRLSSYNEQFF. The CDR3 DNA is TGTGCCAGCAGCCCCAGGTTAAGCTCCTACAATGAGCAGTTCTTC.

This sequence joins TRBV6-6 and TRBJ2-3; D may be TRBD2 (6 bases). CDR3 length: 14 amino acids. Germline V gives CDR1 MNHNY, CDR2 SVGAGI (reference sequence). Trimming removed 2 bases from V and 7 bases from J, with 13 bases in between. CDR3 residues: CASSYPGLSNTQYF. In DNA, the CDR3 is TGTGCCAGCAGTTACCCGGGACTTTCAAATACGCAGTATTTT.